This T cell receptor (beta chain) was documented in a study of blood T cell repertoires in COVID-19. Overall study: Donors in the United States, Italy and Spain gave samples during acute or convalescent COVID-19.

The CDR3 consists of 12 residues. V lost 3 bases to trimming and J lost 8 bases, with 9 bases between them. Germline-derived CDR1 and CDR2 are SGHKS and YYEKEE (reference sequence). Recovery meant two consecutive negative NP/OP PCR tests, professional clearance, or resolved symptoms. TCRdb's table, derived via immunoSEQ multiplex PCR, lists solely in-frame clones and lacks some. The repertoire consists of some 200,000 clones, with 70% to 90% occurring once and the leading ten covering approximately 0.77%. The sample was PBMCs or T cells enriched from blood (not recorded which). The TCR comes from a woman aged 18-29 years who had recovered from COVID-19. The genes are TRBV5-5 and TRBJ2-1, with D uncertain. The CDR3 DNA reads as TGTGCCAGCAGCTCAGGTGCATATGAGCAGTTCTTC. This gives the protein CASSSGAYEQFF.